The sequence of this T cell receptor beta chain was determined in a study of blood T cell repertoires in COVID-19. CDR3 length equals 16 residues. Trimming removed 5 bases from V and 0 bases from J; junction bases left unmatched: 6. The germline gives CDR1 KGHDR, CDR2 SFDVKD. Clones were read by immunoSEQ multiplex PCR, and TCRdb kept only the in-frame ones, dropping some. In the table there are about 55,000 clones, around 79% of which are singletons. Sequencing input: peripheral blood. This rearrangement joins TRBV24-1 to TRBJ1-5; 7 bases are shared with TRBD1. The source is a woman in her sixties or seventies with acute or convalescent COVID-19. The CDR3 DNA is TGTGCCACCAGTGGGAGGACAGGCCATAGCAATCAGCCCCAGCATTTT. This gives the protein CATSGRTGHSNQPQHF.